This T cell receptor (beta chain) stems from a study of blood T cell repertoires in COVID-19. In the study overall: Acute and convalescent COVID-19 specimens originated in the United States, Italy and Spain. The cDNA or gDNA used as material had been derived from T cells, B-cell-depleted T cells, or PBMCs.

The CDR3 sequence is 11 residues long. Germline CDR1 MRHNA, CDR2 SNTAGT. V was pared by 6 bases and J by 7 bases, with 10 bases between. Authors' methods: Amplification with reference gene primers provided the estimates of nucleated cell counts. Method: immunoSEQ multiplex PCR; TCRdb's copy keeps in-frame clones and lacks some. Clone size and V and J calls were adopted from that table, with D and trimming inferred from the DNA. The sample has a few hundred thousand clones, approximately 85% seen once; the top ten hold 6% to 9%. The sequenced material came from peripheral blood. The clonotype was recovered from a human donor in a cohort sampled during active COVID-19. J is TRBJ2-7 and V is TRBV6-4; D perhaps matches TRBD1 (5 bases). The CDR3 nucleotides read TGTGCCAGCAGAAGGGGAAGGGAGCAGTACTTC. Protein: CASRRGREQYF.